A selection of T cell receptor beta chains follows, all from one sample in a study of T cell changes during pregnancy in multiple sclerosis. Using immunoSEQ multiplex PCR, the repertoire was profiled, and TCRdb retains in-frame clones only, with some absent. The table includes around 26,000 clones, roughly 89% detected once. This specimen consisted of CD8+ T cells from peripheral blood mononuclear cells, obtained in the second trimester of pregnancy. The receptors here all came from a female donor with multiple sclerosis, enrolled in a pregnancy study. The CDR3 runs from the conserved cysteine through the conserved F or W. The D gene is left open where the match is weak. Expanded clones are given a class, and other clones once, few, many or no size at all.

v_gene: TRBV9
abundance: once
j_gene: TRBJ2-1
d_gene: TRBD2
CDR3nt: TGTGCCAGCAGCGCTAGCGGGATGCCTTACAATGAGCAGTTCTTC
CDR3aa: CASSASGMPYNEQFF

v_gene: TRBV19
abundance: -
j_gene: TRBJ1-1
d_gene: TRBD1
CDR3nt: TGTGCCAGTAGTATAGTTGCCTTCGGGACAGGGAATTCTGAAGCTTTCTTT
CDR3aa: CASSIVAFGTGNSEAFF

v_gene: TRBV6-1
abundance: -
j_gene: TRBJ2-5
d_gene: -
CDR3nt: TGTGCCACAAACCACCGAGGGGAGACCCAGTACTTC
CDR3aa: CATNHRGETQYF

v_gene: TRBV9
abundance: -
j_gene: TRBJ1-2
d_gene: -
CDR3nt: TGTGCCAGCAGAAGGTCAGGGGCCTATGGCTACACCTTC
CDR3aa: CASRRSGAYGYTF

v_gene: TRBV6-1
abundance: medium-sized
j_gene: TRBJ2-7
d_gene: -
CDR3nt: TGTGCCAGCAGTGAAGCTGGGGGCGCCTCCTACGAGCAGTACTTC
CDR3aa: CASSEAGGASYEQYF

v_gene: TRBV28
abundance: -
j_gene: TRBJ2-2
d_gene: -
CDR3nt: TGTGCCAGCAGTTTACTGCTTGAGGGCCCAGTCACCGGGGAGCTGTTTTTT
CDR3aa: CASSLLLEGPVTGELFF

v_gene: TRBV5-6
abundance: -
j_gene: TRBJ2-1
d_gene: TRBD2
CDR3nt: TGTGCCAGCAGCTTGGGGGTAGCGGGACCCTACAATGAGCAGTTCTTC
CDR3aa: CASSLGVAGPYNEQFF

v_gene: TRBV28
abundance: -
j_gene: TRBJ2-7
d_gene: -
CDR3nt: TGTGCCAGCAGCATCAGCGGACTTCCCTCCTACGAGCAGTACTTC
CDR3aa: CASSISGLPSYEQYF

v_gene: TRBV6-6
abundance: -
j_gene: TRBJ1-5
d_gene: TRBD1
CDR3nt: TGTGCCAGCAGTTACCTAGACAGGGTAGATCAGCCCCAGCATTTT
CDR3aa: CASSYLDRVDQPQHF

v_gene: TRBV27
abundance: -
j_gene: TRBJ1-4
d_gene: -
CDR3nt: TGTGCCAGCGCCCCCCTGGGGGGGGAAGGTGAAAAACTGTTTTTT
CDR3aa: CASAPLGGEGEKLFF

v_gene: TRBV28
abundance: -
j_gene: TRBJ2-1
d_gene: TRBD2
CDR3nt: TGTGCCAGCAGTTTAACTAGCGGGATAAATGAGCAGTTCTTC
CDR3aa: CASSLTSGINEQFF

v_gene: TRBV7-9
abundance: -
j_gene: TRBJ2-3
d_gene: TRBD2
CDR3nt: TGTGCCAGCAGCTTAGTAGCGGGAGTTGAAGATACGCAGTATTTT
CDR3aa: CASSLVAGVEDTQYF

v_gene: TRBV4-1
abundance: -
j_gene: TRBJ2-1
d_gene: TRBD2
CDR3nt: TGCGCCAGCAGCCAAGAAGGACTAGCGATCAATGAGCAGTTCTTC
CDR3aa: CASSQEGLAINEQFF

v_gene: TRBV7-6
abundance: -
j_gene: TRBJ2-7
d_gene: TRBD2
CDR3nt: TGTGCCAGCAGTCATACTAGCGGTCACTACGAGCAGTACTTC
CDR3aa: CASSHTSGHYEQYF

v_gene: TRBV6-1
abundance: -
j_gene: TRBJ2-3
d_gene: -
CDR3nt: TGTGCCAGTCATCCTCAGGGCAGATCAGATACGCAGTATTTT
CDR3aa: CASHPQGRSDTQYF